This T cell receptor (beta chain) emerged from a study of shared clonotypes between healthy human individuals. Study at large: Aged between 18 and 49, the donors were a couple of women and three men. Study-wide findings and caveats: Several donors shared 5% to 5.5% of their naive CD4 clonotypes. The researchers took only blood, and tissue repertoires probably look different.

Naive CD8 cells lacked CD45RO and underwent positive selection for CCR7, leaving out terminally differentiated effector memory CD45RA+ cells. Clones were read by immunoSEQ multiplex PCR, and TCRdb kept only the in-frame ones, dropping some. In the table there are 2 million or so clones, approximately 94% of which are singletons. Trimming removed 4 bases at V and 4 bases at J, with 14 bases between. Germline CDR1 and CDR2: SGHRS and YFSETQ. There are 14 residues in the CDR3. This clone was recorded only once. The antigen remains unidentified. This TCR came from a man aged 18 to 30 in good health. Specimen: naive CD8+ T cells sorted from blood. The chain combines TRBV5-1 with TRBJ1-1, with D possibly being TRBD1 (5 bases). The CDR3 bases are TGCGCCAGCAGCGTCTCCGGGGGAGCCACTGAAGCTTTCTTT. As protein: CASSVSGGATEAFF.